This TCR beta chain was documented in a study of T cell repertoires in cytomegalovirus infection. Across the study: Public TCR beta signatures were indicative of both CMV infection and a matching HLA type. Whole-study results and caveats: The response measured ex vivo was dominated by TCR beta clonotypes (HLA-C-restricted and CMV-specific). Summed frequency of shared TCR beta families picked out CMV carriers who also had the relevant HLA.

CDR1 SEHNR and CDR2 FQNEAQ come from the germline V gene (reference sequence). V gave up 2 bases and J gave up 0 bases, with 10 bases separating them. This CDR3 spans 16 amino acids. This clonotype has just a few counts. The antigen is undetermined. TCRdb independently ran MiXCR on the reads; one entry per CDR3 protein. This sample carries approximately 750,000 distinct CDR3 sequences, under 40% of them seen once, and the ten largest clones take more than 2.5%. Sequencing used PBMCs. V and J are TRBV7-9 and TRBJ1-4; D unclear. This sequence was found in a human donor in good health (CMV status not recorded). Some clones in this sample may be carry-over from other donors' samples. The DNA of the CDR3 is TGTGCCAGCAGCTTAAGTCTGGGGACAACTAATGAAAAACTGTTTTTT. Amino acids: CASSLSLGTTNEKLFF.